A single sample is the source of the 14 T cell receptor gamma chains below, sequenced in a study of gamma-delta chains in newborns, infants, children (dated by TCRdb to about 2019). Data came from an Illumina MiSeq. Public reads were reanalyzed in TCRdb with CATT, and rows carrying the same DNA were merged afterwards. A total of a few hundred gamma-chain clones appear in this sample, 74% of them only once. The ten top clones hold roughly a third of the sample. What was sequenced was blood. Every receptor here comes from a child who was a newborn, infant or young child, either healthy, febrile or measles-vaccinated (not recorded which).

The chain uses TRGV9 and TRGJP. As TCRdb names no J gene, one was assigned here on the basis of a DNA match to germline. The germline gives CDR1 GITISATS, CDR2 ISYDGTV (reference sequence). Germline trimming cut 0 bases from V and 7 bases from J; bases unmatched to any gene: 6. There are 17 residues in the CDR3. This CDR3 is CALWEVQMELGKKIKVF. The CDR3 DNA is TGTGCCTTGTGGGAGGTGCAGATGGAGTTGGGCAAAAAAATCAAGGTATTT.

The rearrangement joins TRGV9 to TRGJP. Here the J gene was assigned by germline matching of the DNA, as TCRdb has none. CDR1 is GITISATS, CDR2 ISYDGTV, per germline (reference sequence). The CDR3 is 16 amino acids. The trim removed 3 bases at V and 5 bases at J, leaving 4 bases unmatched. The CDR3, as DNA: TGTGCCTTGTGGGAGCGGAAAGAGTTGGGCAAAAAAATCAAGGTATTT. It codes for CALWERKELGKKIKVF.

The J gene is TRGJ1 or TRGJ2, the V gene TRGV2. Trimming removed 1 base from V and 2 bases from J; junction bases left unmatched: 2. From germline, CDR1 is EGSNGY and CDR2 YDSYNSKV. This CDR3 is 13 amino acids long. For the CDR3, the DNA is TGTGCCACCTGGGACGGCTATTATTATAAGAAACTCTTT. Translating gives CATWDGYYYKKLF.

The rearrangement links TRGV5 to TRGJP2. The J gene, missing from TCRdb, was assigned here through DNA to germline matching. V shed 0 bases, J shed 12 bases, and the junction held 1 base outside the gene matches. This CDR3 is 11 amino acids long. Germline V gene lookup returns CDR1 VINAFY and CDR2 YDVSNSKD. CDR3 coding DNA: TGTGCCACCTGGGACAGGAGGATCAAGACGTTT. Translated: CATWDRRIKTF.

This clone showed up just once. The DNA of the CDR3 is TGTGCCTTGTGGGGGGAACAAGAGTTGGGCAAAAAAATCAAGGTATTT. The encoded protein is CALWGEQELGKKIKVF. Although no V gene was called, TRGJP is the J gene. The CDR3 is 16 amino acids.

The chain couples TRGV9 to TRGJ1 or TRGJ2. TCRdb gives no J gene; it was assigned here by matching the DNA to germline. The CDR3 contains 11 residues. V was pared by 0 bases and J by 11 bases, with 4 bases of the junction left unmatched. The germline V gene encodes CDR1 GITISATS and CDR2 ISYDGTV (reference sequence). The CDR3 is CALWEVREKLF. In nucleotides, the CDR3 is TGTGCCTTGTGGGAGGTGCGGGAGAAACTCTTT.

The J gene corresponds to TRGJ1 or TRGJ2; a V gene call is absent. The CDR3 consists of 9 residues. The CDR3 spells CATSYEKLF. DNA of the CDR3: TGTGCCACCTCCTATGAGAAACTCTTT.

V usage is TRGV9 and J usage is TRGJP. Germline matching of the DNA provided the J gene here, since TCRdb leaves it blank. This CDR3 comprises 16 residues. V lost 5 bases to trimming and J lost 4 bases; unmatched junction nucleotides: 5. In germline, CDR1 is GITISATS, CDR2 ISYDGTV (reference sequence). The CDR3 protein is CALWARQELGKKIKVF. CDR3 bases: TGTGCCTTGTGGGCTCGTCAAGAGTTGGGCAAAAAAATCAAGGTATTT.

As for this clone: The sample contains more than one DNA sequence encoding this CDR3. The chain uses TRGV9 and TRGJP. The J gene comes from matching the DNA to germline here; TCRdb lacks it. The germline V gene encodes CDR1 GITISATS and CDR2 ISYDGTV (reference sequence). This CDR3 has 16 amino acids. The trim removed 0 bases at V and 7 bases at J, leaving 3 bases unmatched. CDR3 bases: TGTGCCTTGTGGGAGGTGAGGGAGTTGGGCAAAAAAATCAAGGTATTT. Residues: CALWEVRELGKKIKVF.

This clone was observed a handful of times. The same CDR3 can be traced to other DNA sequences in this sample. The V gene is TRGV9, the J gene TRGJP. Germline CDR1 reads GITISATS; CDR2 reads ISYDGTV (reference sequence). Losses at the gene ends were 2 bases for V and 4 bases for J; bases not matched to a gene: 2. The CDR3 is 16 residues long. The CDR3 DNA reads TGTGCCTTGTGGGAGGACCAAGAGTTGGGCAAAAAAATCAAGGTATTT. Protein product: CALWEDQELGKKIKVF.

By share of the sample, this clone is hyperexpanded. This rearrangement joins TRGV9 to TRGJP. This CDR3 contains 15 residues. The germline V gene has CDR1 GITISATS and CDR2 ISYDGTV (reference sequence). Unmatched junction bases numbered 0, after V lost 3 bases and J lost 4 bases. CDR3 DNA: TGTGCCTTGTGGGAGCAAGAGTTGGGCAAAAAAATCAAGGTATTT. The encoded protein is CALWEQELGKKIKVF.

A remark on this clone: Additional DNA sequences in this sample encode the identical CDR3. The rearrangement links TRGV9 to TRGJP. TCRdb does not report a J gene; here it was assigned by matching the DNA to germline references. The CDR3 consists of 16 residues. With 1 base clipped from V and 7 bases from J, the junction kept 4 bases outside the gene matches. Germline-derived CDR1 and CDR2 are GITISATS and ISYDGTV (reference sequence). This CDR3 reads CALWEVRELGKKIKVF. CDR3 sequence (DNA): TGTGCCTTGTGGGAGGTAAGGGAGTTGGGCAAAAAAATCAAGGTATTT.

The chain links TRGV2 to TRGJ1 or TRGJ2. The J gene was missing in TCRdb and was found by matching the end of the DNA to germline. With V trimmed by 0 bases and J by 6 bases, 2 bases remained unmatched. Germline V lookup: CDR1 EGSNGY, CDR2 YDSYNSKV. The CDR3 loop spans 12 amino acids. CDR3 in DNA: TGTGCCACCTGGGACGGGCGTTATAAGAAACTCTTT. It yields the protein CATWDGRYKKLF.

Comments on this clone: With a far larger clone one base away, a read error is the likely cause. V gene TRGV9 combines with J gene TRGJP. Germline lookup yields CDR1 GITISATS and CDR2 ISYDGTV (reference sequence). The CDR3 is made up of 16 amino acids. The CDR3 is CALWEVQELGKKIRVF. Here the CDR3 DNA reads TGTGCCTTGTGGGAGGTGCAAGAGTTGGGCAAAAAAATCAGGGTATTT.